Listed below are T cell receptor beta chains from one sample, sequenced in a study of blood T cell repertoires in COVID-19. The protocol was immunoSEQ multiplex PCR, while the TCRdb copy is restricted to in-frame clones and leaves out a portion. The data hold some 190,000 clones, with approximately 80% observed a single time. Material: PBMCs or T cells enriched from blood (not recorded which). Receptors were obtained from a man aged 55 to 70 who had been exposed to COVID-19. The CDR3 runs from the conserved cysteine through the conserved F or W.

j_gene	len	v_gene	CDR3aa
TRBJ1-6	11	TRBV6-6	CASSEKGPLHF
TRBJ1-4	15	TRBV7-9	CASSLGRGTNEKLFF
TRBJ1-6	14	TRBV5-1	CASSLDVSNSPLHF
TRBJ2-7	11	TRBV5-1	CASSREDEQYF
TRBJ1-1	14	TRBV7-3	CASSLSFVQPEAFF
TRBJ1-2	14	TRBV11-3	CASSPAGRADGYTF
TRBJ2-7	15	TRBV5-4	CASSLLSPGTYEQYF
TRBJ2-1	16	TRBV9	CASSGAGTSGYGEQFF
TRBJ2-5	17	TRBV7-2	CASRKGGLAAYQETQYF
TRBJ1-4	15	TRBV24-1	CATSDRGQGNEKLFF
TRBJ2-1	13	TRBV29-1	CSVEYRALNEQFF
TRBJ2-1	13	TRBV7-6	CASSLGQYNEQFF
TRBJ2-1	15	TRBV11-1	CASSSGQGNINEQFF
TRBJ2-5	12	TRBV9	CASSTSSETQYF
TRBJ2-1	12	TRBV24-1	CATSLTSHEQFF
TRBJ2-3	15	TRBV6-2/TRBV6-3	CASSYAGGSTDTQYF
TRBJ2-1	18	TRBV6-6	CASSPRLAGGFSYNEQFF
TRBJ2-1	16	TRBV27	CASSFRAGVTYNEQFF
TRBJ1-5	17	TRBV15	CATSRSRDEGGNQPQHF
TRBJ1-5	15	TRBV2	CASNQDRGRLQPQHF
TRBJ1-1	12	TRBV7-9	CASTELDREAFF
TRBJ2-5	14	TRBV19	CASSTSTGLETQYF
TRBJ2-3	15	TRBV5-1	CVLTGTLLSTDTQYF
TRBJ2-7	13	TRBV28	CASGQGGEYEQYF
TRBJ1-3	17	TRBV18	CASSPPVRRAAGNTIYF
TRBJ2-3	11	TRBV25-1	CASTGLNTQYF
TRBJ2-7	15	TRBV5-1	CASSLEGRTSYEQYF
TRBJ2-7	13	TRBV29-1	CSVVFWHTYEQYF
TRBJ2-5	12	TRBV6-5	CATRAIQETQYF
TRBJ2-5	14	TRBV10-1	CASSEDSNQETQYF
TRBJ2-2	15	TRBV19	CASRLAGGSTGELFF
TRBJ2-1	17	TRBV19	CASSIDLLGLAGGEQFF
TRBJ2-3	14	TRBV6-5	CASSPDWSTDTQYF
TRBJ2-2	13	TRBV7-8	CASSALRDGELFF
TRBJ2-2	16	TRBV11-2	CASRSTGGGSPGELFF
TRBJ2-1	16	TRBV19	CASSTLLAGVHNEQFF
TRBJ2-3	16	TRBV28	CASLGLVATRTDTQYF
TRBJ1-2	15	TRBV9	CASSPRRDTNYGYTF
TRBJ2-7	16	TRBV7-8	CASSFEALGLEYEQYF
TRBJ1-1	15	TRBV19	CASSIMTGSNTEAFF
TRBJ1-6	14	TRBV5-1	CASSPRLGDSPLHF
TRBJ1-6	14	TRBV5-1	CASSRTGNNSPLHF
TRBJ2-7	14	TRBV18	CASSVGTGSGEQYF
TRBJ1-2	12	TRBV20-1	CSASSGLVGYTF
TRBJ1-1	14	TRBV9	CASSVGTLTTEAFF
TRBJ2-3	16	TRBV10-3	CAITSIEGASTDTQYF
TRBJ2-3	12	TRBV24-1	CATRGGTDTQYF
TRBJ1-4	15	TRBV10-3	CAISEGLDSNEKLFF
TRBJ1-6	14	TRBV11-3	CASSLRQGDSPLHF